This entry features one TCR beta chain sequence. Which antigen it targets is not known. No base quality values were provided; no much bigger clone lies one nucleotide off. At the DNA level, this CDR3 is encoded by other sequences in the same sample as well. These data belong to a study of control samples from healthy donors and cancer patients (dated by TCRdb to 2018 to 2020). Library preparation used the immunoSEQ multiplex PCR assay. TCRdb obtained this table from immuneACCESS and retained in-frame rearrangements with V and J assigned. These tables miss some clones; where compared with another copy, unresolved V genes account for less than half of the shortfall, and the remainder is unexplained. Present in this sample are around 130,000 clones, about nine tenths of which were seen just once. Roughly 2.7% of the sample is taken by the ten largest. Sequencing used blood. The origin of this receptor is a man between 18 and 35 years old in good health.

The sequence in DNA is TGTGCCAGCAGCCAAGAACGGGGGCGGGGGGCCAACGTCCTGACTTTC. Translated, it gives CASSQERGRGANVLTF. The rearrangement joined TRBV14 to TRBJ2-6, with the D call perhaps TRBD1 or TRBD2, as 6 bases match in each case. From the germline V gene, CDR1 is SGHDN and CDR2 is FVKESK. The V end loses 0 bases and the J end loses 4 bases, and a stretch of 10 bases separates them. There are 16 amino acids in the CDR3, from cysteine to phenylalanine inclusive. Only the CDR3 region is kept as DNA, spanning 48 bases read in frame from base 1.